The 5 T cell receptor beta chains in this list originate from one sample, sequenced in a study of beta chain features in type 1 diabetes. Expressed TCRB transcripts were sequenced because the isolated RNA had all been reverse transcribed beforehand. Sequenced by immunoSEQ multiplex PCR; TCRdb stores in-frame clones only, minus some. Of hundreds of thousands of clones in the sample, over 65% are singletons; the top ten hold approximately 0.05%. Source material: naive CD4+ T cells from blood. The receptors originated from a man aged 25-40 years in good health.

This clone was seen a few times. Here the CDR3 DNA reads TGTGCCTGGATGGACAGGGGGTCACCCCTCCACTTT. Translated, it gives CAWMDRGSPLHF. The chain uses TRBV30 and TRBJ1-6; 10 nucleotides agree with TRBD1. Per the germline V gene, CDR1 is GTSNPN and CDR2 is SVGIG (reference sequence). The CDR3 runs to 12 residues. V was clipped by 4 bases and J by 10 bases; unmatched bases: 1.

The genes are TRBV30 and TRBJ2-3, with D unresolved. V lost 2 bases, J lost 4 bases, and 7 bases lay in between. Germline V gives CDR1 GTSNPN, CDR2 SVGIG (reference sequence). The CDR3 length is 12 residues. The CDR3 nucleotides are TGTGCCTGGAGTAGCTCGGCAGATACGCAGTATTTT. It specifies CAWSSSADTQYF.

The V gene is TRBV5-1, the J gene TRBJ2-5, with D perhaps TRBD1 (5 bases). Trimming removed 0 bases at V and 4 bases at J, with 7 bases between. The CDR3 is 13 residues long. Germline assignment: CDR1 SGHRS and CDR2 YFSETQ. The CDR3 protein is CASSLDRRETQYF. In DNA form, the CDR3 reads TGCGCCAGCAGCTTGGACAGGCGAGAGACCCAGTACTTC. Using reference TRBV5-1 and TRBJ2-5 for the parts outside the CDR3, the full variable domain is KAGVTQTPRYLIKTRGQQVTLSCSPISGHRSVSWYQQTPGQGLQFLFEYFSETQRNKGNFPGRFSGRQFSNSRSEMNVSTLELGDSALYLCASSLDRRETQYFGPGTRLLVL.

The table lists this clone with a count of one. The chain has TRBV20-1 and TRBJ2-5; D not resolved. V was clipped by 5 bases and J by 5 bases, with 9 bases between them. This CDR3 is 11 amino acids long. Per the germline V gene, CDR1 is DFQATT and CDR2 is SNEGSKA (reference sequence). This chain's CDR3 is CSALDKETQYF. The CDR3 bases are TGCAGTGCTCTGGATAAGGAGACCCAGTACTTC.

This clone was seen only a few times. The chain carries TRBV6-6 and TRBJ2-7; 7 nucleotides match TRBD1. This CDR3 contains 14 residues. The V and J ends lost 8 bases and 0 bases, in that order; junction bases with no gene match: 7. The V gene's germline CDR1 is MNHNY and CDR2 SVGAGI (reference sequence). CDR3 protein: CASLQGTNSYEQYF. Written as DNA, the CDR3 is TGTGCCAGCCTACAGGGGACGAACTCCTACGAGCAGTACTTC.